The 10 T cell receptor beta chains below were found in one sample sequenced in a study of cytomegalovirus exposure and HLA in healthy donors. Researchers ran the PCR with 60 Vbeta and 13 Jbeta primers. Some clones are missing from TCRdb's copy, which holds only in-frame ones; the method was immunoSEQ multiplex PCR. This table holds over 150,000 clones, roughly 80% found once. Sequenced sample: PBMCs. These receptors all come from a woman between 50 and 59 years old in good health and CMV-seronegative.

This clone was detected a few times. The chain links TRBV4-2 to TRBJ2-2; tentatively, D is TRBD1 (6 bases). V gave up 4 bases and J gave up 3 bases, with 12 bases separating them. The CDR3 runs 15 residues. Per the germline V gene, CDR1 is LGHNA and CDR2 is YNFKEQ. CDR3 sequence reads: CASSPRTVDTGELFF. DNA of the CDR3: TGTGCCAGCAGCCCCAGGACAGTTGACACCGGGGAGCTGTTTTTT.

This chain uses TRBV27 with TRBJ2-3; 10 bases are a match to TRBD1. The germline CDR1 and CDR2 sequences are MNHEY and SMNVEV (reference sequence). The CDR3 contains 15 residues. V was clipped by 5 bases and J by 3 bases; unmatched bases: 5. The CDR3 reads CASSGTGDRTDTQYF. The CDR3 DNA reads as TGTGCCAGCAGTGGGACAGGGGATCGGACAGATACGCAGTATTTT.

This clone was recorded a few times. The genes are TRBV29-1 and TRBJ2-3; possibly TRBD2 for D (7 bases). The CDR3 covers 14 residues. Germline V gene lookup returns CDR1 SQVTM and CDR2 ANQGSEA. Trimming pared 5 bases from V and 4 bases from J, leaving 16 bases between. The CDR3 reads CSVFGGGLADTQYF. The CDR3 bases are TGCAGCGTTTTTGGGGGGGGCCTGGCAGATACGCAGTATTTT.

The chain couples TRBV10-3 to TRBJ2-3, with TRBD2 matching over 11 bases. CDR1 ENHRY and CDR2 SYGVKD come from the germline V gene. With 5 bases clipped from V and 3 bases from J, the junction kept 4 bases outside the gene matches. CDR3 length: 15 residues. CDR3 residues: CAISTSGSKTDTQYF. In DNA form, the CDR3 reads TGTGCCATCAGTACTAGCGGGAGCAAGACAGATACGCAGTATTTT.

The V and J genes are TRBV5-1 and TRBJ2-1; TRBD1 is a possible D gene (7 bases). The germline gives CDR1 SGHRS, CDR2 YFSETQ. Trimming cost V 0 bases and J 5 bases, with 15 bases left between them. The CDR3 is 16 residues long. In DNA form, the CDR3 reads TGCGCCAGCAGCTTGGAGGTCAGGGGGGCCGACAATGAGCAGTTCTTC. Residues: CASSLEVRGADNEQFF. Full variable domain (rest looked up from reference TRBV5-1 and TRBJ2-1): KAGVTQTPRYLIKTRGQQVTLSCSPISGHRSVSWYQQTPGQGLQFLFEYFSETQRNKGNFPGRFSGRQFSNSRSEMNVSTLELGDSALYLCASSLEVRGADNEQFFGPGTRLTVL.

The chain has TRBV7-6 and TRBJ2-2, with 9 positions matching TRBD1. Germline V gene lookup returns CDR1 SGHVS and CDR2 FNYEAQ. Unmatched junction bases numbered 2, after V lost 11 bases and J lost 4 bases. The CDR3 runs 12 residues. DNA for the CDR3: TGTGCCGTGACAGGGGGCACCGGGGAGCTGTTTTTT. Translated: CAVTGGTGELFF.

V is TRBV7-8 and J is TRBJ2-5; TRBD1 matches at 10 bases. The assigned J gene may be wrong: the sequence end matches TRBJ2-7 better. Germline CDR1 reads SGHVS; CDR2 reads FQNEAQ. The CDR3 has 16 amino acids. The CDR3 sequence: CASSLLGQGVAYEQYF. The DNA for the CDR3 is TGTGCCAGCAGCTTATTAGGACAGGGGGTTGCCTACGAGCAGTACTTC.

The chain combines TRBV7-9 with TRBJ2-7; TRBD2 matches at 8 bases. Germline loops: CDR1 SEHNR, CDR2 FQNEAQ (reference sequence). This CDR3 is 18 amino acids long. The V segment lost 3 bases and the J segment 4 bases; nucleotides outside the gene matches: 17. The DNA of the CDR3 is TGTGCCAGCAGCTTTTCCCCCACAGTCGGGACTAGACCTTACGAGCAGTACTTC. This sequence encodes CASSFSPTVGTRPYEQYF.

A single count supports this clone. This rearrangement joins TRBV7-6 to TRBJ2-7; the D is unclear. Germline CDR1 SGHVS, CDR2 FNYEAQ. V lost 5 bases and J 6 bases, leaving 14 bases between the germline ends. There are 13 residues in the CDR3. The CDR3 DNA follows: TGTGCCAGCAGCCCTCCGGGTGCCAGCGAGCAGTACTTC. Encoded protein: CASSPPGASEQYF. Full variable domain (outside the CDR3, taken from reference TRBV7-6 and TRBJ2-7): GAGVSQSPRYKVTKRGQDVALRCDPISGHVSLYWYRQALGQGPEFLTYFNYEAQQDKSGLPNDRFSAERPEGSISTLTIQRTEQRDSAMYRCASSPPGASEQYFGPGTRLTVT.

The rearrangement joins TRBV21-1 to TRBJ1-1. TRBV21-1 is marked as a pseudogene. The CDR3 loop spans 14 amino acids. CDR3 coding DNA: TGTGCCAGCAGCAAAGCGCGGCGTCGGACTGAAGCTTTCTTT. Its translation: CASSKARRRTEAFF.